This TCR beta chain came from a study of blood T cell repertoires in COVID-19 (dated by TCRdb to 2020 to 2022). With regard to the full study: Samples from collaborators originated in the United States, Italy and Spain and spanned both the acute and convalescent phases of COVID-19. The material from the prospective study consisted of cDNA or gDNA derived from T cells, B-cell-depleted T cells, or PBMCs. Subjects who had been exposed to COVID-19, were actively infected with it, or had recovered from it provided the deeply sampled blood TCRbeta repertoires that made up the dataset. The repertoires were made available in a free public database intended to serve as a resource for research on the immune response to SARS-CoV-2. The samples were drawn from two sources: the first 160 participants of the ongoing ImmuneRACE study, and 950 to 1,500 subjects contributed by 6 global collaborators. Sample metadata almost always included a de-identified subject ID, COVID-19 status, age in years and sex. Where HLA class I and class II types were available, the types were taken from metadata supplied by the sample provider, not from assay-based typing.

Remarks on this clone: The specificity of this receptor is unknown. Base-call qualities are not available, and no considerably larger clone is one nucleotide away.

The paper's findings and limits, for the study overall: Clinical and demographic metadata were provided uncurated, with the amount varying by source and participant.

In Seattle, one collaborating source enrolled patients while the infection was active and tracked those patients longitudinally over the course of disease. The collaborating institutions used their own protocols to collect whole blood in K2EDTA tubes. For TCRbeta analysis, collaborator samples were shipped as frozen whole blood, as isolated PBMCs, or as DNA extracted from either sample type. TCRbeta CDR3 regions were amplified from genomic DNA using the immunoSEQ Assay, a bias-controlled multiplex PCR. The original pipeline was this. Within the assay, amplification of reference gene primers was used to estimate how many nucleated cells each sample contained. To quantify the absolute abundance of each unique TCRbeta CDR3 rearrangement, sequence reads were collapsed and filtered. For each sample, productive Simpson clonality was calculated as the square root of Simpson's diversity index across productive rearrangements. As stored in TCRdb, this immuneACCESS dataset retains in-frame rearrangements with V and J assigned. A fraction of the clones does not appear; measured against another copy, unresolved V genes explain less than half of the discrepancy, and the remainder lacks a known reason. V and J calls and clone size come straight from that table; D and trimming were deduced from the DNA. In this sample the table shows a few hundred thousand clones, nearly 90% of which occur a single time. 1.8% of the sample is taken by the ten largest.

Reading from cysteine to phenylalanine, the CDR3 counts 15 amino acids. Solely the CDR3 DNA is kept, with 45 bases framed from the first base. Trimming costs V 0 bases and J 7 bases, and their ends lie 12 bases apart. CDR1 and CDR2 are drawn from the germline V gene: LGHNA, YNFKEQ. This TCR derives from a woman aged 30 to 39 with COVID-19, enrolled during active disease. The V and J segments used are TRBV4-2 and TRBJ1-4; the best D guess is TRBD1, with 5 bases matching. Input material: peripheral blood. DNA sequence: TGTGCCAGCAGCCAAGAGTGGGGCGCTGGTGAAAAACTGTTTTTT. This translates into CASSQEWGAGEKLFF.